Below, 8 T cell receptor beta chains from the same sample are listed, as sequenced in a study of cytomegalovirus exposure and HLA in healthy donors (dated by TCRdb to about 2017). The library was obtained by the immunoSEQ multiplex PCR assay. The multiplex PCR relied on a mix of 60 forward primers for TCR Vbeta segments and 13 reverse primers for TCR Jbeta segments. TCRdb obtained this table from immuneACCESS and retained in-frame rearrangements with V and J assigned. These tables miss some clones; where compared with another copy, unresolved V genes account for less than half of the shortfall, and the remainder is unexplained. In all, the sample holds roughly 180,000 clones, and about 85% of those were seen once. The ten largest clones add up to around 1.4% of the sample. Source material: PBMCs. Receptors originate from a girl between 5 and 17 years old in good health and CMV-seropositive.

This chain connects TRBV4-2 to TRBJ2-1; TRBD1 is a possible D gene (5 bases). Germline V gene sequence: CDR1 LGHNA, CDR2 YNFKEQ. The V end was cut by 0 bases, the J end by 1 base, with 10 bases between. The CDR3 spans 16 residues. The CDR3 is CASSQDPGQSYNEQFF. The CDR3, as DNA: TGTGCCAGCAGCCAAGATCCCGGACAATCCTACAATGAGCAGTTCTTC.

The chain has TRBV7-3 and TRBJ2-2, with 7 bases lining up with TRBD2. V lost 2 bases, J lost 7 bases, and 4 bases stayed unmatched. The CDR3 consists of 14 residues. The germline V gene encodes CDR1 SGHTA and CDR2 FQGTGA. Here the CDR3 DNA reads TGTGCCAGCAGCTTAGGCAGCGGGGACGGGGAGCTGTTTTTT. Its protein is CASSLGSGDGELFF.

This rearrangement joins TRBV7-2 to TRBJ1-5, with D tentatively TRBD1 (5 bases). CDR3 length: 14 amino acids. Per germline, CDR1 SGHTA and CDR2 FQGNSA. V gave up 0 bases and J gave up 6 bases, with 9 bases separating them. CDR3 sequence: CASSLAGAGQPQHF. CDR3 bases: TGTGCCAGCAGCTTAGCAGGGGCCGGTCAGCCCCAGCATTTT.

This rearrangement joins TRBV7-2 to TRBJ1-5, with no clear D. Germline assignment: CDR1 SGHTA and CDR2 FQGNSA. This CDR3 region has 15 residues. The germline V and J ends were trimmed by 5 bases and 1 base, with 12 bases remaining between them. CDR3 loop: CASSHQITSNQPQHF. As DNA, the CDR3 is TGTGCCAGCAGCCATCAGATTACGAGCAATCAGCCCCAGCATTTT. The entire variable domain, with the rest obtained from reference TRBV7-2 and TRBJ1-5, is as follows: GAGVSQSPSNKVTEKGKDVELRCDPISGHTALYWYRQSLGQGLEFLIYFQGNSAPDKSGLPSDRFSAERTGGSVSTLTIQRTQQEDSAVYLCASSHQITSNQPQHFGDGTRLSIL.

The gene calls are TRBV18 and TRBJ1-1; TRBD1 agrees at 7 bases. Per the germline V gene, CDR1 is KGHSH and CDR2 is LQKENI. V lost 4 bases and J lost 0; bases outside the gene matches: 5. This CDR3 contains 15 residues. CDR3 sequence (DNA): TGTGCCAGCTCACACCGACAGGGAATGAACACTGAAGCTTTCTTT. Translation: CASSHRQGMNTEAFF.

This chain links TRBV5-4 with TRBJ2-3, with D perhaps matching TRBD1 (5 bases). The V end was cut by 5 bases, the J end by 6 bases, with 13 bases between. Germline V gene data show CDR1 as SGHNT and CDR2 as YYREEE (reference sequence). This CDR3 region has 13 residues. CDR3 protein: CASRLGRADTQYF. CDR3 sequence (DNA): TGTGCCAGCAGGCTTGGCAGGGCGGATACGCAGTATTTT.

The chain carries TRBV29-1 and TRBJ2-1; 15 bases are shared with TRBD2. V gave up 6 bases and J gave up 7 bases; unmatched junction bases: 10. CDR3 length: 16 residues. Germline V gene data show CDR1 as SQVTM and CDR2 as ANQGSEA. In DNA, the CDR3 is TGCAGCGTCTCCGGGACTAGCGGGAGGTATAGTAATGAGCAGTTCTTC. Its protein is CSVSGTSGRYSNEQFF.

The rearrangement joins TRBV5-1 to TRBJ2-7; D possibly corresponds to TRBD1 (6 bases). There are 14 residues in the CDR3. Germline CDR1 is SGHRS and CDR2 is YFSETQ. V gave up 4 bases and J gave up 0 bases, with 11 bases separating them. CDR3 amino acids: CASSGIQGSYEQYF. The CDR3 coding sequence is TGCGCCAGCAGCGGAATACAGGGCTCCTACGAGCAGTACTTC.